Presented here are 27 T cell receptor beta chains from one specimen sequenced in a study of neoadjuvant anti-PD-1 for oral cavity cancer. The table came from immunoSEQ multiplex PCR; TCRdb's copy has only in-frame clones and leaves some out. The sample shows about 61,000 clones, more than 60% of them seen only once. Sequences were derived from PBMCs, sampled before nivolumab (anti-PD-1) treatment. These receptors were obtained from a person between 35 and 79 years old with oral cavity squamous cell carcinoma.

The genes are TRBV28 and TRBJ1-2; D is unresolved. Germline V gives CDR1 MDHEN, CDR2 SYDVKM. The CDR3 is made up of 11 amino acids. The ends were cut back, 5 bases at V and 7 bases at J, with 8 bases in the middle. DNA of the CDR3: TGTGCCAGCAGTAAGACGGGTGGCTACACCTTC. It codes for CASSKTGGYTF.

V is TRBV5-1 and J is TRBJ2-3; D remains ambiguous. The CDR3 runs 12 residues. Germline V gives CDR1 SGHRS, CDR2 YFSETQ. V lost 2 bases to trimming and J lost 2 bases, with 3 bases between them. The CDR3 loop is CASSLATDTQYF. CDR3 DNA: TGCGCCAGCAGCTTAGCCACAGATACGCAGTATTTT.

The chain recombines TRBV28 with TRBJ2-2, with D maybe TRBD2 (5 bases). V lost 5 bases and J lost 4, with 14 bases in between. Germline V gene data show CDR1 as MDHEN and CDR2 as SYDVKM. CDR3 length equals 15 residues. The CDR3 is CASSGGRTSTGELFF. The CDR3 DNA is TGTGCCAGCAGTGGAGGAAGGACCTCCACCGGGGAGCTGTTTTTT.

This clone turned up a few times. The chain carries TRBV5-5 and TRBJ2-6, with D perhaps matching TRBD1 (5 bases). V dropped 7 bases and J dropped 0 bases, with 8 bases sitting between them. The CDR3 contains 14 residues. Per germline, CDR1 SGHKS and CDR2 YYEKEE (reference sequence). The CDR3, as DNA: TGTGCCAGCGCCACAGGCTCTGGGGCCAACGTCCTGACTTTC. It translates to CASATGSGANVLTF.

This chain uses TRBV6-6 with TRBJ1-2, with D perhaps matching TRBD1 (6 bases). The CDR3 totals 14 residues. V lost 6 bases and J 1 base, leaving 12 bases between the germline ends. From germline, CDR1 is MNHNY and CDR2 SVGAGI (reference sequence). Here the CDR3 DNA reads TGTGCCAGCAGGGGCAACAGGGATAACTATGGCTACACCTTC. Translated: CASRGNRDNYGYTF.

J is TRBJ1-1 and V is TRBV6-5, with 9 nucleotides matching TRBD1. Germline-derived CDR1 and CDR2 are MNHEY and SVGAGI. This CDR3 is built from 14 residues. Losses at the gene ends were 6 bases for V and 3 bases for J; bases not matched to a gene: 5. The CDR3 sequence: CASRHRGRDTEAFF. The CDR3 DNA follows: TGTGCCAGCAGGCACAGGGGGCGAGACACTGAAGCTTTCTTT.

The chain combines TRBV2 with TRBJ1-1; D is ambiguous. The CDR3 covers 14 residues. In germline, CDR1 is SNHLY, CDR2 FYNNEI. V was clipped by 6 bases and J by 1 base, with 12 bases between them. The CDR3 DNA follows: TGTGCCAGCAGAGACTGGGCAGGGAACACTGAAGCTTTCTTT. It translates to CASRDWAGNTEAFF. The complete variable domain, with remaining parts taken from reference TRBV2 and TRBJ1-1, reads EPEVTQTPSHQVTQMGQEVILRCVPISNHLYFYWYRQILGQKVEFLVSFYNNEISEKSEIFDDQFSVERPDGSNFTLKIRSTKLEDSAMYFCASRDWAGNTEAFFGQGTRLTVV.

The V gene is TRBV5-1, the J gene TRBJ2-3; perhaps TRBD1 as D (6 bases). The germline CDR1 and CDR2 sequences are SGHRS and YFSETQ. The CDR3 length is 15 residues. V lost 4 bases to trimming and J lost 3 bases, with 15 bases between them. CDR3 sequence (DNA): TGCGCCAGCAGCAGGAACAGGGAGTTGACAGATACGCAGTATTTT. Residues: CASSRNRELTDTQYF.

This clone was detected a few times. V gene TRBV5-1 combines with J gene TRBJ1-5; D might be TRBD1 (5 bases). V lost 0 bases, J lost 2 bases, and 6 bases lay in between. The CDR3 runs 14 residues. Germline values: CDR1 SGHRS, CDR2 YFSETQ. The DNA of the CDR3 is TGCGCCAGCAGCTTGGGGGGGGGCAATCAGCCCCAGCATTTT. As protein: CASSLGGGNQPQHF.

V gene TRBV5-1 combines with J gene TRBJ2-3; unclear D gene. Germline V gene lookup returns CDR1 SGHRS and CDR2 YFSETQ. The length of the CDR3 is 13 residues. The ends were cut back, 0 bases at V and 6 bases at J, with 8 bases in the middle. The CDR3 DNA is TGCGCCAGCAGCTTGGAACCCTCCGATACGCAGTATTTT. It specifies CASSLEPSDTQYF.

The V and J genes are TRBV11-2 and TRBJ2-7; D may correspond to TRBD1 or TRBD2 (5 bases each). CDR1 SGHAT and CDR2 FQNNGV come from the germline V gene. This CDR3 has 15 residues. V shed 3 bases and J shed 0 bases, with 12 bases lying between them. The chain's CDR3 is CASSFGAGSSYEQYF. The CDR3, as DNA: TGTGCCAGCAGCTTTGGGGCAGGGAGCTCCTACGAGCAGTACTTC.

This clone appeared a few times. The chain employs TRBV28 and TRBJ2-1; D possibly corresponds to TRBD2 (6 bases). CDR1 is MDHEN and CDR2 is SYDVKM in the germline V gene. With 10 bases removed from V and 3 bases from J, the gap between germline ends came to 16 bases. The CDR3 covers 14 residues. The DNA of the CDR3 is TGTGCCACTTACGGAGGGGCGGGCTACAATGAGCAGTTCTTC. Translating it yields CATYGGAGYNEQFF.

This clone has only a few counts. The chain combines TRBV6-5 with TRBJ1-6; D call uncertain. V lost 0 bases and J lost 12, with 12 bases in between. This CDR3 is built from 14 residues. CDR1 and CDR2 from the germline V gene are MNHEY and SVGAGI. The CDR3 loop reads CASSYSPAARPLHF. DNA for the CDR3: TGTGCCAGCAGTTACTCTCCGGCCGCGAGACCCCTCCACTTT.

V gene TRBV5-1 combines with J gene TRBJ1-1; the D gene is possibly TRBD1 (6 bases). The CDR3 is 14 residues long. From germline, CDR1 is SGHRS and CDR2 YFSETQ. The V end was cut by 6 bases, the J end by 5 bases, with 17 bases between. The CDR3 reads CASNPTGPGTEAFF. DNA for the CDR3: TGCGCCAGCAATCCGACAGGTCCGGGTACTGAAGCTTTCTTT.

This clone was found a few times. The chain couples TRBV11-2 to TRBJ1-4; D unclear. The CDR3 is 18 amino acids. Trimming stripped 5 bases from V and 7 bases from J, with 26 bases between. Germline-derived CDR1 and CDR2 are SGHAT and FQNNGV. This CDR3 reads CASSPGRVNVVRSEKLFF. CDR3 in DNA: TGTGCCAGCAGCCCGGGGAGGGTGAATGTGGTCCGGAGTGAAAAACTGTTTTTT.

The gene calls are TRBV4-1 and TRBJ1-6; no firm D call. This CDR3 comprises 12 residues. Germline CDR1 reads MGHRA; CDR2 reads YSYEKL. V lost 1 base and J lost 10, with 5 bases in between. This CDR3 is CASSQGISPLHF. For the CDR3, the DNA is TGCGCCAGCAGCCAAGGGATCTCACCCCTCCACTTT.

The chain has TRBV5-5 and TRBJ1-6; D remains ambiguous. The CDR3 runs 13 residues. Trimming shortened V by 1 base and J by 9 bases, and 8 bases separated the two germline ends. In germline, CDR1 is SGHKS, CDR2 YYEKEE (reference sequence). CDR3 nucleotide sequence: TGTGCCAGCAGCTTGTTGCGGGGTTCACCCCTCCACTTT. Amino acid sequence: CASSLLRGSPLHF.

The chain recombines TRBV29-1 with TRBJ2-1; 8 nucleotides match TRBD1. V was pared by 8 bases and J by 0 bases, with 9 bases of the junction left unmatched. CDR1 is SQVTM and CDR2 is ANQGSEA in the germline V gene. The CDR3 has 15 amino acids. As DNA, the CDR3 is TGCAGCTTCAAATCGGGGACAGGCTCCTACAATGAGCAGTTCTTC. Its translation: CSFKSGTGSYNEQFF.

This rearrangement joins TRBV29-1 to TRBJ2-1; 9 bases agree with TRBD1. Per germline, CDR1 SQVTM and CDR2 ANQGSEA. CDR3 length equals 14 residues. The trim removed 3 bases at V and 3 bases at J, leaving 3 bases unmatched. Written as DNA, the CDR3 is TGCAGCGTTGATAGGGACAGGGACTACAATGAGCAGTTCTTC. This gives the protein CSVDRDRDYNEQFF.

The rearrangement uses TRBV4-1 and TRBJ1-4; 7 nucleotides match TRBD1. Germline loops: CDR1 MGHRA, CDR2 YSYEKL. V lost 3 bases, J lost 0 bases, and 7 bases stayed unmatched. This CDR3 region has 17 residues. CDR3 nucleotides: TGCGCCAGCAGCCATACCGGGACAGCTGCAACTAATGAAAAACTGTTTTTT. Its translation is CASSHTGTAATNEKLFF.

The genes are TRBV7-6 and TRBJ1-1; a possible D gene is TRBD1 (5 bases). Trimming left V 0 bases short and J 4 bases short, with 9 bases between. This CDR3 has 14 amino acids. Germline V gene data show CDR1 as SGHVS and CDR2 as FNYEAQ. The CDR3 protein is CASSLAGVSTEAFF. The CDR3, as DNA: TGTGCCAGCAGCTTAGCAGGGGTCAGCACTGAAGCTTTCTTT.

The chain recombines TRBV27 with TRBJ1-4; D perhaps matches TRBD1 (5 bases). In germline, CDR1 is MNHEY, CDR2 SMNVEV (reference sequence). The length of the CDR3 is 18 residues. Trimming removed 1 base at V and 8 bases at J, with 23 bases between. The CDR3 DNA reads TGTGCCAGCAGTTTATTTTTAGGGGAGGGGCGCTTGGAGGAAAAACTGTTTTTT. Amino acids: CASSLFLGEGRLEEKLFF.

V and J are TRBV6-6 and TRBJ1-3; D is uncertain. This CDR3 region has 12 residues. Germline values: CDR1 MNHNY, CDR2 SVGAGI (reference sequence). Trimming left V 4 bases short and J 10 bases short, with 11 bases between. The CDR3 protein is CASSSSAPTIYF. As DNA, the CDR3 is TGTGCCAGCAGTTCCAGTGCTCCGACCATATATTTT.

The chain has TRBV29-1 and TRBJ2-7, with 8 bases aligning to TRBD2. The length of the CDR3 is 13 residues. J gave up 0 bases and V 8 bases, and 6 bases lay outside the gene matches. Germline CDR1 and CDR2: SQVTM and ANQGSEA. DNA of the CDR3: TGCAGCATGAGCGGGAGCAGCTCCTACGAGCAGTACTTC. Its translation is CSMSGSSSYEQYF.

V usage is TRBV30 and J usage is TRBJ1-3; no firm D call. V dropped 1 base and J dropped 4 bases, with 14 bases sitting between them. The CDR3 consists of 15 residues. The germline V gene encodes CDR1 GTSNPN and CDR2 SVGIG (reference sequence). DNA for the CDR3: TGTGCCTGGAGTGATCCGATCCTAACGGGAAACACCATATATTTT. It translates to CAWSDPILTGNTIYF.

The gene calls are TRBV14 and TRBJ2-2; possibly TRBD1 for D (6 bases). Germline V gene sequence: CDR1 SGHDN, CDR2 FVKESK. This CDR3 is 13 amino acids long. V was shortened by 4 bases and J by 6 bases, with 9 bases between the two germline ends. The CDR3 sequence: CASSLNRAGELFF. For the CDR3, the DNA is TGTGCCAGCAGCCTTAACAGGGCCGGGGAGCTGTTTTTT.

J is TRBJ2-5 and V is TRBV5-1, with a weak D call TRBD1 (6 bases). V was shortened by 2 bases and J by 8 bases, with 19 bases between the two germline ends. Germline CDR1 SGHRS, CDR2 YFSETQ. The CDR3 spans 15 residues. CDR3 amino acids: CASSLEPGRGGTQYF. The CDR3 DNA follows: TGCGCCAGCAGCTTAGAACCGGGGAGAGGGGGTACCCAGTACTTC.